The TCR beta chain described here comes from a study of radiation and T cells in renal cell carcinoma (dated by TCRdb to 2020 to 2021). Turning to the overall study: The samples were drawn from a clinical trial, where primary renal cell carcinomas were treated with 15 Gy of stereotactic body radiation therapy and then removed by nephrectomy 4 weeks afterward. A total of around 50 samples underwent TCR beta sequencing, made up of some 26 tumors and some 27 peripheral blood samples. In the 40 to 60 samples combined, around 3.9 million unique CDR3 nucleotide sequences were found, encoding 2 million to 3 million unique CDR3 amino acid sequences. Study-wide findings and limitations: Because pretreatment tumor biopsies were not available, the study could not determine whether clonotypes were already present within the tumor at baseline. The single-armed trial design could not address effects of radiation dose or scheduling on the TCR repertoire. In blood, the top tumor clonotypes increased from baseline to 2 weeks after radiation and then shrank by 4 weeks, which suggests a temporary expansion of tumor-resident clones. Tracking of blood repertoire dynamics stopped at roughly 29 days after treatment, with no follow-up past that point.

Following the manufacturer's recommendations, the immunoSEQ kit was used to generate TCR beta libraries from genomic DNA. Library preparation used a first multiplex PCR with proprietary primers, then a second PCR adding unique barcodes, with bead cleanups after each round. A kit-provided positive control reaction and a negative control reaction were included in every sample batch. The final libraries were assessed on an Agilent 4200 TapeStation D1000 ScreenTape, pooled by volume, and quantified by qPCR. Sequencing was performed on an Illumina NextSeq500 using a MidOutput 150-cycle cartridge, with 156 Read1 cycles, 15 Index1 cycles, and the kit custom primers. The pooled library was loaded at 0.9 to 1 pM, with an approximately 20% PhiX control spiked in. On the study's bioinformatics: Vendor-processed data were analyzed in R, with a clonotype defined as all T cells sharing the same CDR3 nucleotide sequence. In the clone abundance analyses, frequencies were normalized to the 10,000 most abundant clones in each sample. Before analysis, public T cell clones were removed, and these numbered fewer than six per sample on average. Tumor-enriched and baseline blood-enriched clonotypes were defined by at least a 32-fold difference in abundance between compartments. A beta-binomial differential abundance model was used to identify clonotypes that expanded or contracted between blood time points. Tumor-blood repertoire similarity was measured with the Baroni-Urbani and Buser coefficient, and group comparisons used two-tailed Wilcoxon tests in R. Sourced from immuneACCESS, this table was stored by TCRdb with only in-frame sequences that have V and J called. A share of the clones is absent; for the studies checked, an unresolved V gene accounts for under half, and the remainder has no known explanation. V, J and clone size were drawn from that table, and D and trimming were deduced from the DNA. This sample comprises around 75,000 clones, 82% of them detected only once. About 6% of the sample comes from the top ten.

The label giving this sample's time point can be read as: blood 2 weeks post-SBRT. What the treatment or condition label conveys for this sample: 15 Gy SBRT to primary tumor, nephrectomy 4 weeks later. To follow tumor-enriched clonotypes, peripheral blood was collected serially from radiation-treated patients at baseline and again at 2 weeks and 4 weeks after SBRT. Every patient's renal cell carcinoma showed clear cell pathology. The QIAamp DNA Blood Mini Kit (Qiagen) was used to prepare genomic DNA for TCR sequencing. Samples were included in the analyses only if all quality control checks were passed. Spanning cysteine to phenylalanine, the CDR3 consists of 15 amino acids. The CDR3 DNA has 45 bases and is translated from base 1. V is clipped by 0 bases and J by 2 bases, and the sequence between their germline boundaries is 9 bases long. Sequences SGHRS (CDR1) and YFSETQ (CDR2) are obtained from the germline V gene.

On this clone itself: The antigen it recognizes is unknown. Per-base qualities were not stored, and no clone one base away is much larger.

This TCR came from a man between 60 and 75 years old with renal cell carcinoma. The sequencing used blood, collected from a patient whose treatment included radiotherapy and nephrectomy. The sequence is built from TRBV5-1 and TRBJ2-4; the D gene is perhaps TRBD1, from 6 matching bases. The CDR3 is CASSLDRATKNIQYF. The sequenced DNA: TGCGCCAGCAGCTTGGACAGGGCGACCAAAAACATTCAGTACTTC.